The 25 T cell receptor beta chains in this list originate from one sample, sequenced in a study of T cell changes during pregnancy in multiple sclerosis. TCRdb keeps only in-frame clones here, not all; method: immunoSEQ multiplex PCR. This table has over 85,000 clones, over 75% appearing once. Sequences were derived from peripheral blood, sampled in the second trimester of pregnancy. These receptors originate from a female donor in good health, enrolled as a control in a pregnancy study.

The count of this clone is one. In DNA form, the CDR3 reads TGTGCCAGCAGCTTAGGGGGGACAGCCAGATACGAGCAGTACTTC. Amino acid sequence: CASSLGGTARYEQYF. The chain joins TRBV7-2 to TRBJ2-7, with 7 positions matching TRBD1. The CDR3 extends over 15 amino acids. Germline CDR1 and CDR2: SGHTA and FQGNSA. J lost 4 bases, V lost 1 base, and 7 bases had no gene match. Drawing the rest from reference TRBV7-2 and TRBJ2-7, the complete variable domain is GAGVSQSPSNKVTEKGKDVELRCDPISGHTALYWYRQSLGQGLEFLIYFQGNSAPDKSGLPSDRFSAERTGGSVSTLTIQRTQQEDSAVYLCASSLGGTARYEQYFGPGTRLTVT.

The chain combines TRBV5-5 with TRBJ2-5; 7 bases agree with TRBD1. The CDR3 length is 14 residues. The V gene end was trimmed by 0 bases and the J gene end by 3 bases; junction bases not matched to a gene: 2. Germline V gene sequence: CDR1 SGHKS, CDR2 YYEKEE (reference sequence). CDR3 sequence: CASSLVTGEETQYF. The CDR3 region has the DNA TGTGCCAGCAGCTTGGTTACAGGGGAAGAGACCCAGTACTTC.

This chain connects TRBV6-6 to TRBJ2-2; no definite D call. The germline CDR1 and CDR2 sequences are MNHNY and SVGAGI (reference sequence). CDR3 length: 11 residues. V lost 7 bases and J 4 bases, leaving 4 bases between the germline ends. The DNA of the CDR3 is TGTGCCAGCACCGGCACCGGGGAGCTGTTTTTT. Its translation is CASTGTGELFF.

There are a few counts of this clone. The V and J genes are TRBV6-4 and TRBJ2-3, with 8 bases fitting TRBD2. CDR1 and CDR2 from the germline V gene are MRHNA and SNTAGT. This CDR3 is 14 amino acids long. With V trimmed by 3 bases and J by 1 base, 0 bases remained unmatched. In DNA form, the CDR3 reads TGTGCCAGCAGTGAGCGGGGGGGCACAGATACGCAGTATTTT. Translation: CASSERGGTDTQYF.

The CDR3 sequence: CASSPQSGVRTEAFF. DNA of the CDR3: TGTGCCAGCAGTCCGCAGAGCGGGGTACGGACTGAAGCTTTCTTT. This chain uses TRBV28 with TRBJ1-1, with unresolved D. Trimming removed 5 bases from V and 5 bases from J, with 18 bases in between. The CDR3 sequence is 15 residues long. Germline V gene data show CDR1 as MDHEN and CDR2 as SYDVKM.

V usage is TRBV6-6 and J usage is TRBJ1-2; 7 bases are shared with TRBD1. Germline loops: CDR1 MNHNY, CDR2 SVGAGI (reference sequence). The CDR3 loop spans 14 amino acids. The V and J ends lost 0 bases and 4 bases, in that order; junction bases with no gene match: 2. In nucleotides, the CDR3 is TGTGCCAGCAGTTACTCAGGACAGGCCTATGGCTACACCTTC. Its translation is CASSYSGQAYGYTF.

The rearrangement links TRBV6-1 to TRBJ1-4, with 9 nucleotides matching TRBD1. CDR1 is MNHNS, CDR2 SASEGT, per germline. The CDR3 loop spans 14 amino acids. The V segment lost 2 bases and the J segment 8 bases; nucleotides outside the gene matches: 3. CDR3 sequence: CASSETGGAEKLFF. The CDR3 coding sequence is TGTGCCAGCAGTGAAACAGGGGGCGCGGAAAAACTGTTTTTT.

This clone was detected a few times. The chain couples TRBV11-2 to TRBJ1-1; D ambiguous. The CDR3 runs 13 residues. Germline-derived CDR1 and CDR2 are SGHAT and FQNNGV. Trimming left V 0 bases short and J 4 bases short, with 6 bases between. CDR3 loop: CASSLDRSTEAFF. The CDR3, as DNA: TGTGCCAGCAGCTTAGATCGGAGCACTGAAGCTTTCTTT.

The rearrangement uses TRBV7-2 and TRBJ2-5; TRBD2 agrees at 10 bases. The trim removed 5 bases at V and 2 bases at J, leaving 5 bases unmatched. CDR1 is SGHTA and CDR2 is FQGNSA in the germline V gene. This CDR3 is built from 15 residues. This chain's CDR3 is CASSPGTSVQETQYF. CDR3 nucleotide sequence: TGTGCCAGCAGCCCCGGGACTAGCGTTCAAGAGACCCAGTACTTC.

In its sample, this clone was seen a few times. This chain uses TRBV7-9 with TRBJ1-2, with 11 bases that match TRBD1. CDR1 and CDR2 from the germline V gene are SEHNR and FQNEAQ (reference sequence). CDR3 size: 14 residues. V dropped 3 bases and J dropped 3; count of bases not matched to a gene: 0. The CDR3 protein is CASSLGQGDYGYTF. Here the CDR3 DNA reads TGTGCCAGCAGCTTGGGACAGGGGGACTATGGCTACACCTTC.

This chain links TRBV5-6 with TRBJ1-5; TRBD1 matches 8 bases. This CDR3 is built from 16 residues. Germline loops: CDR1 SGHDT, CDR2 YYEEEE. The junction had 9 bases not matched to a gene; V was cut back by 2 bases and J by 5 bases. The CDR3 bases are TGTGCCAGCAGCTTCGGACAGGGTGATAAGGATCAGCCCCAGCATTTT. Protein product: CASSFGQGDKDQPQHF.

This rearrangement joins TRBV27 to TRBJ2-2, with D hard to call. Germline lookup yields CDR1 MNHEY and CDR2 SMNVEV (reference sequence). The CDR3 spans 15 residues. Between the trimmed V and J ends, which lost 2 bases and 0 bases, there was a span of 7 bases. The CDR3 nucleotides read TGTGCCAGCAGTTTACGAGTGCCGAACACCGGGGAGCTGTTTTTT. Protein product: CASSLRVPNTGELFF.

The chain uses TRBV27 and TRBJ1-2; D is possibly TRBD1 (6 bases). V lost 5 bases to trimming and J lost 7 bases, with 23 bases between them. The CDR3 is made up of 16 amino acids. The germline gives CDR1 MNHEY, CDR2 SMNVEV (reference sequence). The chain's CDR3 is CASSTLPTGNPVGYTF. CDR3 coding DNA: TGTGCCAGCAGTACCCTACCCACAGGGAACCCAGTTGGCTACACCTTC.

This chain links TRBV7-8 with TRBJ1-1; TRBD1 matches 7 bases. The CDR3 sequence is 14 residues long. Germline loops: CDR1 SGHVS, CDR2 FQNEAQ. V lost 3 bases to trimming and J lost 3 bases; unmatched junction nucleotides: 4. CDR3 in DNA: TGTGCCAGCAGCTTTGGCAGGGGGGACACTGAAGCTTTCTTT. This gives the protein CASSFGRGDTEAFF.

CDR3 in amino acids: CASSPTGEVGSAQYF. In DNA, the CDR3 is TGTGCCAGCAGTCCGACAGGGGAAGTTGGTTCGGCCCAGTACTTC. J is TRBJ2-5 and V is TRBV6-1, with 8 bases identical to TRBD1. The CDR3 runs to 15 residues. Per the germline V gene, CDR1 is MNHNS and CDR2 is SASEGT. With V trimmed by 5 bases and J by 9 bases, 14 bases remained unmatched.

CDR3 residues: CATGERGRRAFF. For the CDR3, the DNA is TGTGCCACCGGCGAAAGGGGGCGCAGAGCTTTCTTT. The chain links TRBV21-1 to TRBJ1-1; TRBD1, the table's D call, lacks a check against the DNA. TRBV21-1 constitutes a pseudogene. This CDR3 contains 12 residues.

The chain carries TRBV19 and TRBJ1-5, with 9 bases lining up with TRBD1. Germline CDR1 reads LNHDA; CDR2 reads SQIVND (reference sequence). The CDR3 has 16 amino acids. V lost 7 bases to trimming and J lost 3 bases; unmatched junction nucleotides: 10. The CDR3 loop is CASMAEDRGLNQPQHF. CDR3 nucleotide sequence: TGTGCCAGTATGGCCGAGGACAGGGGACTCAATCAGCCCCAGCATTTT.

CDR3 nucleotides: TGTGCCAGCAGTTTTGAGGGCCGGTACGAGCAGTACTTC. Protein product: CASSFEGRYEQYF. The gene calls are TRBV6-5 and TRBJ2-7; D may be TRBD2 (5 bases). Trimming cost V 4 bases and J 4 bases, with 11 bases left between them. The CDR3 sequence is 13 residues long. Germline V CDR1 and CDR2: MNHEY, SVGAGI.

V usage is TRBV18 and J usage is TRBJ1-3; D remains unclear. Trimming removed 4 bases from V and 2 bases from J, with 15 bases in between. Germline CDR1 and CDR2: KGHSH and LQKENI. The CDR3 contains 16 residues. Here the CDR3 reads CASSRSATTTGNTIYF. In DNA form, the CDR3 reads TGTGCCAGCTCACGATCGGCGACAACCACTGGAAACACCATATATTTT.

The J gene is TRBJ2-7, the V gene TRBV5-6; 7 bases map to TRBD1. J was trimmed by 4 bases and V by 3 bases; bases with no gene match: 13. This CDR3 spans 16 amino acids. Germline V gene data show CDR1 as SGHDT and CDR2 as YYEEEE. This CDR3 is CASSSRDPGQRYEQYF. The CDR3 DNA reads as TGTGCCAGCAGCTCAAGGGACCCGGGACAGAGATACGAGCAGTACTTC.

The V call is TRBV27, the J call TRBJ1-2, with 7 bases that match TRBD1. CDR3 size: 15 residues. V lost 3 bases and J lost 4; bases outside the gene matches: 8. Per the germline V gene, CDR1 is MNHEY and CDR2 is SMNVEV (reference sequence). The CDR3 nucleotides read TGTGCCAGCAGTTTCTCTCCGGGACAGCTCTATGGCTACACCTTC. Translated, it gives CASSFSPGQLYGYTF.

V and J are TRBV27 and TRBJ1-2; TRBD1 might be the D (5 bases). CDR3 length: 15 amino acids. V lost 1 base and J 2 bases, leaving 11 bases between the germline ends. Germline CDR1 is MNHEY and CDR2 is SMNVEV (reference sequence). The CDR3 DNA follows: TGTGCCAGCAGTTTATACGTGCAGGGAAACTATGGCTACACCTTC. It is translated as CASSLYVQGNYGYTF.

The rearrangement links TRBV11-2 to TRBJ1-3, with 8 bases lining up with TRBD1. Germline-derived CDR1 and CDR2 are SGHAT and FQNNGV. With 4 bases clipped from V and 4 bases from J, the junction kept 9 bases outside the gene matches. The CDR3 covers 16 residues. The CDR3 reads CASSSRTGTRGNTIYF. The DNA for the CDR3 is TGTGCCAGCAGCTCTAGGACAGGGACGCGAGGAAACACCATATATTTT.

The J gene is TRBJ2-3, the V gene TRBV4-2; a weak D match, TRBD1 (5 bases). Trimming took off 0 bases at V and 1 base at J, with 11 bases between the two ends. This CDR3 has 16 amino acids. CDR1 is LGHNA, CDR2 YNFKEQ, per germline. The CDR3 sequence: CASSQEHRFGTDTQYF. For the CDR3, the DNA is TGTGCCAGCAGCCAAGAACACAGGTTTGGCACAGATACGCAGTATTTT.

This chain joins TRBV28 and TRBJ2-7; 9 nucleotides line up with TRBD1. This CDR3 is built from 15 residues. The germline CDR1 and CDR2 sequences are MDHEN and SYDVKM. Trimming removed 6 bases from V and 2 bases from J; junction bases left unmatched: 8. The CDR3 reads CASSITGTGTYEQYF. CDR3 sequence (DNA): TGTGCCAGCAGCATAACCGGGACAGGGACCTACGAGCAGTACTTC.